Shown below are 4 T cell receptor beta chains from a single sample sequenced in a study of identical twins. TCRdb fed the 5' RACE reads into MiXCR, producing one record per CDR3 protein. The table shows about 290,000 distinct CDR3 sequences, with around 9.7% occurring only once. This sample also appeared in a second study, on yellow fever vaccine responses in identical twins.

Sequenced: CD8+ T cells sorted from blood. The receptors come from a woman in her late teens or twenties in good health.

This clonotype was recorded many times. The rearrangement uses TRBV12-3 or TRBV12-4 and TRBJ2-3; TRBD2 matches at 7 bases. The ends lost 11 bases at V and 0 bases at J; junction bases unmatched: 5. This CDR3 has 13 amino acids. CDR3 bases: TGTGCCTCCCTGCGGGGGAGCACAGATACGCAGTATTTT. It is translated as CASLRGSTDTQYF.

The chain recombines TRBV6-1 with TRBJ2-7, with TRBD1 matching 7 bases. The CDR3 spans 16 residues. Germline CDR1 reads MNHNS; CDR2 reads SASEGT. V trimming: 7 bases; J trimming: 0 bases; junction bases outside the gene matches: 12. The CDR3 is CASNPRGGSGSYEQYF. The CDR3 DNA sequence: TGTGCCAGCAACCCCCGAGGGGGCAGTGGCTCCTACGAGCAGTACTTC.

The rearrangement links TRBV5-1 to TRBJ2-7; tentative D call: TRBD1 (6 bases). Germline V CDR1 and CDR2: SGHRS, YFSETQ. V lost 0 bases, J lost 0 bases, and 10 bases lay in between. This CDR3 is built from 15 residues. The CDR3: CASSLGRGGSYEQYF. For the CDR3, the DNA is TGCGCCAGCAGCTTGGGGAGAGGGGGCTCCTACGAGCAGTACTTC. Complete variable domain (other parts from reference TRBV5-1 and TRBJ2-7): KAGVTQTPRYLIKTRGQQVTLSCSPISGHRSVSWYQQTPGQGLQFLFEYFSETQRNKGNFPGRFSGRQFSNSRSEMNVSTLELGDSALYLCASSLGRGGSYEQYFGPGTRLTVT.

The rearrangement uses TRBV6-1 and TRBJ2-5; 9 bases agree with TRBD2. This CDR3 has 14 amino acids. The germline V gene has CDR1 MNHNS and CDR2 SASEGT. Trimming at V came to 3 bases and at J to 2 bases, leaving 1 base not matched to a gene. In DNA, the CDR3 is TGTGCCAGCAGTGATCTAGCGGGGCAAGAGACCCAGTACTTC. This sequence encodes CASSDLAGQETQYF.